The sequence of this TCR beta chain was determined in a study of blood T cells in healthy people across ages. About this clonotype itself: Antigen: not known.

Regarding the study as a whole: It was held that diversity estimates obtained from one million T cells represented underestimates. A roughly linear fall in TCR beta diversity per million T cells was seen with increasing age. Possibly confounding the expanded clonotype changes was the fact that donor CMV status was unknown.

Then a second PCR, running roughly 7 to 11 cycles, was carried out with a sample-barcoded 5' primer and a J-beta primer mix. Any given sample supplied a minimum of 3 million CDR3-containing paired-end reads. TCRdb ran MiXCR on the 5' RACE reads and lists one entry per CDR3 protein. The sample has 350,000 to 450,000 distinct CDR3 sequences; 45% to 60% are singletons. The sequenced material came from blood. The TCR comes from a man aged 55-75 years in good health.

The chain's CDR3 is CASAVGFPTDTQYF. The CDR3 DNA follows: TGTGCCAGCGCAGTTGGATTCCCCACAGATACGCAGTATTTT. The chain links TRBV28 to TRBJ2-3, with D unclear. From germline, CDR1 is MDHEN and CDR2 SYDVKM. V was trimmed by 8 bases and J by 2 bases, leaving 14 bases between them. The CDR3 loop spans 14 amino acids.